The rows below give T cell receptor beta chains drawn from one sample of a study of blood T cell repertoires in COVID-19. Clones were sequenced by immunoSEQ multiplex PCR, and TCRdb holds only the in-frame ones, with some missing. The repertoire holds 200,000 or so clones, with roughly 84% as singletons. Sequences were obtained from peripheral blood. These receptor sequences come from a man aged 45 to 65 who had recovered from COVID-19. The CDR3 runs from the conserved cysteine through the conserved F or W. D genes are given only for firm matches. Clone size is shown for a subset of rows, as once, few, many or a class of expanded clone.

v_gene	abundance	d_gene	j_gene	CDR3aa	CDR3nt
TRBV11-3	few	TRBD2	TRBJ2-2	CASSLGGAGKTGELFF	TGTGCCAGCAGCTTAGGAGGAGCGGGGAAAACCGGGGAGCTGTTTTTT
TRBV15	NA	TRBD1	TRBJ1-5	CATSRGSGTGVGNQPQHF	TGTGCCACCAGCAGAGGCTCCGGGACAGGGGTTGGCAATCAGCCCCAGCATTTT
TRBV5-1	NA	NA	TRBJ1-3	CASSSPGPSGNTIYF	TGCGCCAGCAGCTCACCGGGTCCCTCTGGAAACACCATATATTTT
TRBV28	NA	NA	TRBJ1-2	CASSLTGPGGENYGYTF	TGTGCCAGCAGTCTAACAGGGCCTGGGGGGGAGAACTATGGCTACACCTTC
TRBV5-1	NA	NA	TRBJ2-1	CASRLHATGEMNNEQFF	TGCGCCAGCAGGTTGCACGCGACGGGAGAGATGAACAATGAGCAGTTCTTC
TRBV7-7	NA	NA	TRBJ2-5	CASSARAFKTQYF	TGTGCCAGCAGCGCCAGGGCTTTCAAGACCCAGTACTTC
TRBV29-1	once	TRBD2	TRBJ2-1	CSVGGSHNYNEQFF	TGCAGCGTTGGCGGGAGCCATAACTACAATGAGCAGTTCTTC
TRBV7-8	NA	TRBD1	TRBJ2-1	CASSTDREREQFF	TGTGCCAGCAGCACCGACAGGGAAAGGGAGCAGTTCTTC
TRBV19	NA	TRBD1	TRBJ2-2	CASSRQGAGTGELFF	TGTGCCAGTAGTAGGCAGGGGGCGGGCACCGGGGAGCTGTTTTTT
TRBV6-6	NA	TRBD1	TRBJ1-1	CASRQPTGVFTEAFF	TGTGCCAGCAGACAACCCACAGGGGTTTTTACTGAAGCTTTCTTT
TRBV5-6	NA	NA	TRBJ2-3	CASSFSTGHTDTQYF	TGTGCCAGCAGCTTTTCGACAGGCCACACAGATACGCAGTATTTT
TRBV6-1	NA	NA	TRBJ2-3	CASSEGGGSDTQYF	TGTGCCAGCAGTGAAGGAGGTGGGTCAGATACGCAGTATTTT
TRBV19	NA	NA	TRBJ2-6	CASSRGDSGANVLTF	TGTGCCAGTAGTCGCGGGGACTCTGGGGCCAACGTCCTGACTTTC
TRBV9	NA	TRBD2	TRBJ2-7	CASSVPSGRQDYEQYF	TGTGCCAGCAGCGTCCCTAGCGGGAGGCAGGACTACGAGCAGTACTTC
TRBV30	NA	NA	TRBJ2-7	CAWRGQLKSYEQYF	TGTGCCTGGAGAGGACAGCTTAAATCCTACGAGCAGTACTTC
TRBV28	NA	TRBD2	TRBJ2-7	CASRKIPTSGRAPPYEQYF	TGTGCCAGCAGGAAAATCCCGACTAGCGGGAGGGCCCCCCCCTACGAGCAGTACTTC
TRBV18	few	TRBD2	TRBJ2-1	CASSRELAGGGNEQFF	TGTGCCAGCTCGCGCGAACTAGCGGGAGGAGGTAATGAGCAGTTCTTC
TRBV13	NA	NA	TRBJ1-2	CASSLTGVRGYTF	TGTGCCAGCAGCTTAACGGGGGTACGCGGCTACACCTTC
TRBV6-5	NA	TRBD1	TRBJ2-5	CASSSRTGGYETQYF	TGTGCCAGCAGTTCCAGGACAGGGGGTTACGAGACCCAGTACTTC
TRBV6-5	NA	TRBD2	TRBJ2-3	CASRVLAGGTDTQYF	TGTGCCAGCAGGGTACTAGCGGGAGGCACAGATACGCAGTATTTT
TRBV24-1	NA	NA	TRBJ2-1	CATSDNNEQFF	TGTGCCACCAGTGACAACAATGAGCAGTTCTTC
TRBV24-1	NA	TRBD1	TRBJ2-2	CATSDTPGQGAFGELFF	TGTGCCACCAGTGACACACCGGGACAGGGGGCGTTCGGGGAGCTGTTTTTT
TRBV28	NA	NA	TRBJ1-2	CASSLWAGEGYGYTF	TGTGCCAGCAGTTTATGGGCAGGGGAGGGCTATGGCTACACCTTC
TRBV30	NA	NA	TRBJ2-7	CAWSHKYGEQYF	TGTGCCTGGAGCCACAAATATGGCGAGCAGTACTTC
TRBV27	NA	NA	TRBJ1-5	CASRTSGGGYSNQPQHF	TGTGCCAGCAGAACGTCGGGGGGAGGTTATAGCAATCAGCCCCAGCATTTT
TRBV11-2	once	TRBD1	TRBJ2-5	CASSASRGLLQETQYF	TGTGCCAGCAGCGCGAGCAGGGGGCTACTCCAAGAGACCCAGTACTTC
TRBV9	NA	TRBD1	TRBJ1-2	CASSAHSGTGNYGYTF	TGTGCCAGCAGCGCCCATAGTGGGACAGGAAACTATGGCTACACCTTC
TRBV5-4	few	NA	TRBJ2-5	CASSRRAGETQYF	TGTGCCAGCAGCCGGCGGGCGGGGGAGACCCAGTACTTC
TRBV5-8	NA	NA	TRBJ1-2	CASSVARLGYTF	TGTGCCAGCAGCGTAGCACGCCTGGGCTACACCTTC
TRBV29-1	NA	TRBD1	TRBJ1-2	CSGGTEAYGYTF	TGCAGCGGGGGGACAGAAGCCTATGGCTACACCTTC
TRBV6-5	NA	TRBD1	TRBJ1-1	CASSYEGTGNTEAFF	TGTGCCAGCAGTTACGAGGGGACAGGGAACACTGAAGCTTTCTTT
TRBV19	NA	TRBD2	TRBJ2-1	CASSIGPGLAQFF	TGTGCCAGTAGTATAGGGCCGGGACTAGCCCAGTTCTTC
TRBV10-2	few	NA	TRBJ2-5	CASSDLGARETQYF	TGCGCCAGCAGTGATTTGGGGGCTCGGGAGACCCAGTACTTC
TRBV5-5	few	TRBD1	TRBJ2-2	CASSLPGGAWELFF	TGTGCCAGCAGCTTGCCAGGGGGCGCCTGGGAGCTGTTTTTT
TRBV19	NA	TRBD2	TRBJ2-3	CASSIGLADTQYF	TGTGCCAGTAGTATTGGACTAGCAGATACGCAGTATTTT
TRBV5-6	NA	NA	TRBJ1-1	CASSLGPGRGTEAFF	TGTGCCAGCAGCTTGGGGCCGGGGAGGGGGACTGAAGCTTTCTTT
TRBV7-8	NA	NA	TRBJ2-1	CASSLELAYNEQFF	TGTGCCAGCAGCTTAGAACTAGCCTACAATGAGCAGTTCTTC
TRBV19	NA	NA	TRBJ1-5	CASSIDPPLSANQPQHF	TGTGCCAGTAGTATAGATCCCCCCCTGAGTGCAAATCAGCCCCAGCATTTT
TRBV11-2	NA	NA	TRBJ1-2	CASSLTGDNGYTF	TGTGCCAGCAGCCTGACGGGTGATAATGGCTACACCTTC
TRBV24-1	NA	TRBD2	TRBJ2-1	CATGGAGGPYNEQFF	TGTGCCACGGGGGGCGCGGGAGGGCCCTACAATGAGCAGTTCTTC
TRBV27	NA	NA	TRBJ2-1	CASSLQRSYNEQFF	TGTGCCAGCAGTTTACAGCGATCCTACAATGAGCAGTTCTTC
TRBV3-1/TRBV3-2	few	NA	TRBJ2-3	CASSPRRDTQYF	TGTGCCAGCAGCCCGAGAAGAGATACGCAGTATTTT
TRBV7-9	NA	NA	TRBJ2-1	CASSLSVSSYNEQFF	TGTGCCAGCAGCTTATCGGTAAGCTCCTACAATGAGCAGTTCTTC
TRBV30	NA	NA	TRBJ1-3	CAWSRGSGNTIYF	TGTGCCTGGAGCCGGGGATCTGGAAACACCATATATTTT
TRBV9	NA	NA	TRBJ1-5	CASSVSESNQPQHF	TGTGCCAGCAGCGTTTCGGAGAGCAATCAGCCCCAGCATTTT
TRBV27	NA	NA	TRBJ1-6	CASSSASGENNSPLHF	TGTGCCAGCAGTTCCGCGAGCGGAGAGAATAATTCACCCCTCCACTTT
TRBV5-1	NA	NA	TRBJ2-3	CASSPAGPYTDTQYF	TGCGCCAGCTCACCCGCAGGGCCCTACACAGATACGCAGTATTTT
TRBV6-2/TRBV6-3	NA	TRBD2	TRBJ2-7	CASSETSGRAHEQYF	TGTGCCAGCAGCGAGACTAGCGGGAGGGCCCACGAGCAGTACTTC
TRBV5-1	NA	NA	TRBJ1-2	CASSLEGSYGYTF	TGCGCCAGCAGCTTGGAGGGGTCCTATGGCTACACCTTC
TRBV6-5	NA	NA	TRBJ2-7	CASSYHRDYEQYF	TGTGCCAGCAGTTACCACAGGGACTACGAGCAGTACTTC
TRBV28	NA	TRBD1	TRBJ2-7	CASSLWSGGGYEQYF	TGTGCCAGCAGTTTATGGTCAGGGGGCGGCTACGAGCAGTACTTC
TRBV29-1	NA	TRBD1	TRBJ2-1	CSAPGQGRKFF	TGCAGCGCTCCGGGACAGGGGAGAAAATTCTTC
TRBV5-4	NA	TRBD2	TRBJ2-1	CASSLGTSGTNEQFF	TGTGCCAGCAGCTTGGGGACTAGCGGAACCAATGAGCAGTTCTTC
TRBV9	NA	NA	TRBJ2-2	CASSVEVGLNTGELFF	TGTGCCAGCAGCGTAGAGGTCGGGTTGAACACCGGGGAGCTGTTTTTT
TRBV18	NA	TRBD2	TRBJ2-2	CASSVPGLAVNTGELFF	TGTGCCAGCTCAGTCCCGGGACTAGCGGTGAACACCGGGGAGCTGTTTTTT